The clone carrying this T cell receptor (beta chain) showed up many times. This record belongs to a study of T cell repertoires in cytomegalovirus infection. The V gene's germline CDR1 is SGHTA and CDR2 FQGTGA. This CDR3 region has 16 residues. V lost 5 bases, J lost 2 bases, and 7 bases stayed unmatched. A single record per CDR3 protein comes from TCRdb applying MiXCR to the reads. The table has 200,000 to 300,000 distinct CDR3 sequences, over 9% seen once. This clonotype was sampled from a human donor in good health (CMV status not recorded). Some clones in this sample may be carry-over from other donors' samples. The chain couples TRBV7-3 to TRBJ2-5, with 11 bases aligning to TRBD2. Sequencing used PBMCs. The DNA for the CDR3 is TGTGCCAGCAGCCGTGCCGGGACTAGCGGACAAGAGACCCAGTACTTC. Translating it yields CASSRAGTSGQETQYF.